This TCR beta chain was sequenced during a study of T-cell memory formation after mild COVID-19. Using constant-segment primers, 5'RACE produced TCR alpha and TCR beta cDNA libraries carrying sample barcodes and UMIs. One entry per CDR3 protein, called by TCRdb with MiXCR from the 5' RACE reads. The sample shows 200,000 or so distinct CDR3 sequences, 15% to 20% of them seen only once. Notes on this clonotype: What it binds is not known.

CDR1 is SQVTM and CDR2 is ANQGSEA in the germline V gene. V was clipped by 6 bases and J by 1 base; unmatched bases: 12. This CDR3 region has 16 residues. Points from the study as a whole: Proof of SARS-CoV-2 specificity was absent for the second-wave clones that crested on day 37. Contracting CD4+ clones lay largely in CM and EM, with CD8+ ones residing in EMRA. Day 15 to 85 contractors were CD4/CD8 balanced; later expanders leaned CD4+.

This chain joins TRBV29-1 and TRBJ1-1; 9 bases are a match to TRBD1. This TCR was sampled from an adult woman who had mild COVID-19 (a few samples of this study predate the infection). Cell type and time point are not known. The sample was PBMCs or a T cell subset sorted from them (not recorded which). CDR3 nucleotide sequence: TGCAGCGTCCATCCGGGACAGGGCTGGAGGAACACTGAAGCTTTCTTT. As protein: CSVHPGQGWRNTEAFF.